Listed below are T cell receptor beta chains from one sample, sequenced in a study of blood T cell repertoires in COVID-19. Some clones are missing from TCRdb's copy, which holds only in-frame ones; the method was immunoSEQ multiplex PCR. The table includes roughly 120,000 clones, roughly 80% detected once. Sequencing used peripheral blood. Every receptor here comes from a man older than 75 with COVID-19, enrolled during active disease. The CDR3 runs from the conserved cysteine through the conserved F or W. A D gene is named only where the DNA matches it firmly. Where a row states a size, it is once, few, many or the class of an expanded clone; other rows omit it.

j_call: TRBJ2-1
cdr3_length: 16
v_call: TRBV5-1
d_call: .
clone_size: .
cdr3_nt: TGCGCCAGCAGCCCCGGCGGGCCCAGCTCCTACAATGAGCAGTTCTTC
cdr3_aa: CASSPGGPSSYNEQFF

j_call: TRBJ2-2
cdr3_length: 15
v_call: TRBV11-3
d_call: TRBD2
clone_size: .
cdr3_nt: TGTGCCAGCAGCTTAGACAGCACTAGCGCCCGGGAGCTGTTTTTT
cdr3_aa: CASSLDSTSARELFF

j_call: TRBJ1-1
cdr3_length: 14
v_call: TRBV19
d_call: .
clone_size: .
cdr3_nt: TGTGCCAGTAGTATAGATAGCAGATATACTGAAGCTTTCTTT
cdr3_aa: CASSIDSRYTEAFF

j_call: TRBJ2-5
cdr3_length: 14
v_call: TRBV18
d_call: .
clone_size: .
cdr3_nt: TGTGCCAGCTCACCGAGTAACCTTCAAGAGACCCAGTACTTC
cdr3_aa: CASSPSNLQETQYF

j_call: TRBJ1-4
cdr3_length: 14
v_call: TRBV5-5
d_call: TRBD1
clone_size: once
cdr3_nt: TGTGCCAGCAGCTTGGGTACAGGGGGTGAAAAACTGTTTTTT
cdr3_aa: CASSLGTGGEKLFF

j_call: TRBJ2-7
cdr3_length: 15
v_call: TRBV28
d_call: TRBD1
clone_size: .
cdr3_nt: TGTGCCAGCAGCCAGGGACAGGCTCACTCCTACGAGCAGTACTTC
cdr3_aa: CASSQGQAHSYEQYF

j_call: TRBJ1-4
cdr3_length: 15
v_call: TRBV28
d_call: .
clone_size: .
cdr3_nt: TGTGCCAGCAGTTCCTCAACTCTAGCGAATGAAAAACTGTTTTTT
cdr3_aa: CASSSSTLANEKLFF

j_call: TRBJ1-4
cdr3_length: 15
v_call: TRBV10-3
d_call: TRBD1
clone_size: few
cdr3_nt: TGTGCCATCGCACGCACCGGGACAGGTAGTGAAAAACTGTTTTTT
cdr3_aa: CAIARTGTGSEKLFF

j_call: TRBJ2-7
cdr3_length: 15
v_call: TRBV7-3
d_call: TRBD2
clone_size: .
cdr3_nt: TGTGCCAGCAGCTTAGGGGCGGGAGGACACTACGAGCAGTACTTC
cdr3_aa: CASSLGAGGHYEQYF

j_call: TRBJ2-7
cdr3_length: 16
v_call: TRBV4-3
d_call: TRBD1
clone_size: .
cdr3_nt: TGCGCCAGCAGTCCGGCCGGGACAGGTATAACCTACGAGCAGTACTTC
cdr3_aa: CASSPAGTGITYEQYF

j_call: TRBJ2-3
cdr3_length: 16
v_call: TRBV7-2
d_call: TRBD2
clone_size: many
cdr3_nt: TGTGCCAGCAGCTTACAGTGGGGTAGCGGGGCAGATACGCAGTATTTT
cdr3_aa: CASSLQWGSGADTQYF

j_call: TRBJ2-3
cdr3_length: 14
v_call: TRBV5-4
d_call: TRBD2
clone_size: once
cdr3_nt: TGTGCCAGCAGCCCGGCGGGGGGGGCAGATACGCAGTATTTT
cdr3_aa: CASSPAGGADTQYF

j_call: TRBJ1-3
cdr3_length: 13
v_call: TRBV7-2
d_call: .
clone_size: .
cdr3_nt: TGTGCCAGCCGCGAGGACAACGGAAACACCATATATTTT
cdr3_aa: CASREDNGNTIYF

j_call: TRBJ2-7
cdr3_length: 12
v_call: TRBV6-5
d_call: .
clone_size: once
cdr3_nt: TGTGCCAGCAGTTACTCCGGGGGCGAGCAGTACTTC
cdr3_aa: CASSYSGGEQYF

j_call: TRBJ2-1
cdr3_length: 14
v_call: TRBV9
d_call: .
clone_size: .
cdr3_nt: TGTGCCAGCAGCGCCCCCCAGATCCGGGATGAGCAGTTCTTC
cdr3_aa: CASSAPQIRDEQFF

j_call: TRBJ2-5
cdr3_length: 12
v_call: TRBV20-1
d_call: .
clone_size: .
cdr3_nt: TGCAGTGCTAGTCAACGGCAAGAGACCCAGTACTTC
cdr3_aa: CSASQRQETQYF

j_call: TRBJ2-5
cdr3_length: 13
v_call: TRBV6-1
d_call: .
clone_size: .
cdr3_nt: TGTGCCAGCAGTGAAGAAAGGGGCCAGACCCAGTACTTC
cdr3_aa: CASSEERGQTQYF

j_call: TRBJ2-2
cdr3_length: 15
v_call: TRBV7-2
d_call: .
clone_size: .
cdr3_nt: TGTGCCAGCAGCCTTGACCAAGGGAGAACCGGGGAGCTGTTTTTT
cdr3_aa: CASSLDQGRTGELFF

j_call: TRBJ2-2
cdr3_length: 14
v_call: TRBV6-5
d_call: .
clone_size: .
cdr3_nt: TGTGCCAGCAGATTTAGCGGGAACACCGGGGAGCTGTTTTTT
cdr3_aa: CASRFSGNTGELFF

j_call: TRBJ1-2
cdr3_length: 13
v_call: TRBV4-2
d_call: .
clone_size: .
cdr3_nt: TGTGCCAGCAGCCAGGGTGAGGGCTATGGCTACACCTTC
cdr3_aa: CASSQGEGYGYTF

j_call: TRBJ1-5
cdr3_length: 16
v_call: TRBV15
d_call: .
clone_size: few
cdr3_nt: TGTGCCACCAGCAGAGATCTCCCAGGGAGCAATCAGCCCCAGCATTTT
cdr3_aa: CATSRDLPGSNQPQHF

j_call: TRBJ2-5
cdr3_length: 15
v_call: TRBV29-1
d_call: TRBD1
clone_size: .
cdr3_nt: TGCAGCGTTGCGGAGACCGGGACAGGGACGGGGACCCAGTACTTC
cdr3_aa: CSVAETGTGTGTQYF

j_call: TRBJ2-7
cdr3_length: 14
v_call: TRBV19
d_call: TRBD2
clone_size: few
cdr3_nt: TGTGCCAGTAGTCTACTAGCGGGGCCCTACGAGCAGTACTTC
cdr3_aa: CASSLLAGPYEQYF

j_call: TRBJ1-2
cdr3_length: 15
v_call: TRBV28
d_call: TRBD1
clone_size: .
cdr3_nt: TGTGCCAGTGCCCCCCGACAGGGGAGGTACTATGGCTACACCTTC
cdr3_aa: CASAPRQGRYYGYTF

j_call: TRBJ1-4
cdr3_length: 14
v_call: TRBV6-4
d_call: TRBD1
clone_size: once
cdr3_nt: TGTGCCAGCAGTGAACAGGGGTCCGGGGAAAAACTGTTTTTT
cdr3_aa: CASSEQGSGEKLFF

j_call: TRBJ2-5
cdr3_length: 14
v_call: TRBV5-5
d_call: .
clone_size: once
cdr3_nt: TGTGCCAGCAGCACCCCGACTAGGGAAGAGACCCAGTACTTC
cdr3_aa: CASSTPTREETQYF

j_call: TRBJ2-1
cdr3_length: 18
v_call: TRBV24-1
d_call: TRBD2
clone_size: .
cdr3_nt: TGTGCCACCAGTGATTCTACCTTCGCGGGGGGGGGTTACAATGAGCAGTTCTTC
cdr3_aa: CATSDSTFAGGGYNEQFF

j_call: TRBJ1-6
cdr3_length: 15
v_call: TRBV6-4
d_call: .
clone_size: .
cdr3_nt: TGTGCCAGCAGTGACGCCATTATGGGCAATTCACCCCTCCACTTT
cdr3_aa: CASSDAIMGNSPLHF

j_call: TRBJ2-7
cdr3_length: 13
v_call: TRBV18
d_call: TRBD1
clone_size: .
cdr3_nt: TGTGCCAGCTCACCTGGACAGGGGGACGAGCAGTACTTC
cdr3_aa: CASSPGQGDEQYF

j_call: TRBJ2-5
cdr3_length: 15
v_call: TRBV5-1
d_call: .
clone_size: once
cdr3_nt: TGCGCCAGCAGCTTGCAGACAGCGTACCAAGAGACCCAGTACTTC
cdr3_aa: CASSLQTAYQETQYF

j_call: TRBJ1-6
cdr3_length: 16
v_call: TRBV5-1
d_call: .
clone_size: .
cdr3_nt: TGCGCCAGCAGCCGCGGGACGGAGAAGAATAATTCACCCCTCCACTTT
cdr3_aa: CASSRGTEKNNSPLHF

j_call: TRBJ2-3
cdr3_length: 14
v_call: TRBV28
d_call: TRBD2
clone_size: once
cdr3_nt: TGTGCCAGGATGACTAGCGGTAGCACAGATACGCAGTATTTT
cdr3_aa: CARMTSGSTDTQYF

j_call: TRBJ1-2
cdr3_length: 15
v_call: TRBV18
d_call: .
clone_size: .
cdr3_nt: TGTGCCAGCTCACCGGGAGCAGGTACTAACTATGGCTACACCTTC
cdr3_aa: CASSPGAGTNYGYTF

j_call: TRBJ1-6
cdr3_length: 14
v_call: TRBV27
d_call: TRBD1
clone_size: .
cdr3_nt: TGTGCCAGCAGTTGGCCAGGGGGCAAATCACCCCTCCACTTT
cdr3_aa: CASSWPGGKSPLHF

j_call: TRBJ1-1
cdr3_length: 15
v_call: TRBV5-1
d_call: .
clone_size: few
cdr3_nt: TGCGCCAGCAGCTATTTAACAGGGACCGACACTGAAGCTTTCTTT
cdr3_aa: CASSYLTGTDTEAFF

j_call: TRBJ2-5
cdr3_length: 15
v_call: TRBV27
d_call: .
clone_size: .
cdr3_nt: TGTGCCAGCAGTTCTGGGGCCCAACCCCAAGAGACCCAGTACTTC
cdr3_aa: CASSSGAQPQETQYF

j_call: TRBJ1-2
cdr3_length: 12
v_call: TRBV6-6
d_call: .
clone_size: .
cdr3_nt: TGTGCCAGCAGTTACTCACAACCGAGAGCGGCATTC
cdr3_aa: CASSYSQPRAAF

j_call: TRBJ2-6
cdr3_length: 15
v_call: TRBV7-2
d_call: TRBD2
clone_size: once
cdr3_nt: TGTGCCAGCAGCTACAACCCCGCGGGGGGGCACGTCCTGACTTTC
cdr3_aa: CASSYNPAGGHVLTF

j_call: TRBJ2-5
cdr3_length: 15
v_call: TRBV2
d_call: .
clone_size: few
cdr3_nt: TGTGCCAGCAGCGCAATGGCTCAGAGAGGGGAGACCCAGTACTTC
cdr3_aa: CASSAMAQRGETQYF

j_call: TRBJ1-3
cdr3_length: 12
v_call: TRBV6-4
d_call: .
clone_size: .
cdr3_nt: TGTGCCAGCAGTGACGTAGGAAACACCATATATTTT
cdr3_aa: CASSDVGNTIYF

j_call: TRBJ1-2
cdr3_length: 17
v_call: TRBV30
d_call: .
clone_size: .
cdr3_nt: TGTGCCTGGGCCGGAGGGGAGGGTGGAGATCCTAACTATGGCTACACCTTC
cdr3_aa: CAWAGGEGGDPNYGYTF

j_call: TRBJ2-3
cdr3_length: 14
v_call: TRBV6-5
d_call: .
clone_size: .
cdr3_nt: TGTGCCAGCAGACCGGGACTGGCAACAGATACGCAGTATTTT
cdr3_aa: CASRPGLATDTQYF

j_call: TRBJ1-5
cdr3_length: 15
v_call: TRBV6-8
d_call: .
clone_size: few
cdr3_nt: TGTGCCAGCAGTTTGGGACTCCATAGCAATCAGCCCCAGCATTTT
cdr3_aa: CASSLGLHSNQPQHF

j_call: TRBJ2-5
cdr3_length: 15
v_call: TRBV5-1
d_call: TRBD2
clone_size: .
cdr3_nt: TGCGCCAGCAGCTTGGCCGGGACTAGCGAGGAGACCCAGTACTTC
cdr3_aa: CASSLAGTSEETQYF

j_call: TRBJ1-2
cdr3_length: 14
v_call: TRBV15
d_call: .
clone_size: .
cdr3_nt: TGTGCCACCAGCACCCTGAATGGAGGCCAAGGCTACACCTTC
cdr3_aa: CATSTLNGGQGYTF

j_call: TRBJ2-7
cdr3_length: 15
v_call: TRBV10-3
d_call: .
clone_size: few
cdr3_nt: TGTGCCATCAGTGACCCAACTAGGATGGGCGGCGAGCAGTACTTC
cdr3_aa: CAISDPTRMGGEQYF

j_call: TRBJ2-1
cdr3_length: 15
v_call: TRBV7-6
d_call: TRBD2
clone_size: many
cdr3_nt: TGTGCCAGCAGCAGTGGACTAGCAGCCTACAATGAGCAGTTCTTC
cdr3_aa: CASSSGLAAYNEQFF

j_call: TRBJ2-1
cdr3_length: 16
v_call: TRBV19
d_call: .
clone_size: .
cdr3_nt: TGTGCCAGTAAGCCGGCGGGAAGCCCCCGCTACAATGAGCAGTTCTTC
cdr3_aa: CASKPAGSPRYNEQFF

j_call: TRBJ1-5
cdr3_length: 14
v_call: TRBV5-6
d_call: .
clone_size: once
cdr3_nt: TGTGCCAGCAGCCAGAAGACGGGGAATCAGCCCCAGCATTTT
cdr3_aa: CASSQKTGNQPQHF

j_call: TRBJ1-1
cdr3_length: 13
v_call: TRBV18
d_call: TRBD1
clone_size: .
cdr3_nt: TGTGCCAGCTCGGGACAGAAGAACACTGAAGCTTTCTTT
cdr3_aa: CASSGQKNTEAFF

j_call: TRBJ1-1
cdr3_length: 18
v_call: TRBV21-1
d_call: .
clone_size: .
cdr3_nt: TGTGCCAGCAGCGTCACAATAACAGGGGGCCTTAGGAACACTGAAGCTTTCTTT
cdr3_aa: CASSVTITGGLRNTEAFF

j_call: TRBJ2-7
cdr3_length: 14
v_call: TRBV4-2
d_call: .
clone_size: .
cdr3_nt: TGTGCCAGCAGCCATGCTGGCGGTTCCTACGAGCAGTACTTC
cdr3_aa: CASSHAGGSYEQYF

j_call: TRBJ2-1
cdr3_length: 17
v_call: TRBV14
d_call: TRBD1
clone_size: .
cdr3_nt: TGTGCCAGCAGCCAAGTCCTCCCCGGGACAGTCTACAATGAGCAGTTCTTC
cdr3_aa: CASSQVLPGTVYNEQFF

j_call: TRBJ1-1
cdr3_length: 13
v_call: TRBV18
d_call: .
clone_size: .
cdr3_nt: TGTGCCAGCTCACCAATGGGGCACACTGAAGCTTTCTTT
cdr3_aa: CASSPMGHTEAFF

j_call: TRBJ2-3
cdr3_length: 14
v_call: TRBV28
d_call: TRBD1
clone_size: .
cdr3_nt: TGTGCCAGCAGCCCTGACAGGGAAACAGATACGCAGTATTTT
cdr3_aa: CASSPDRETDTQYF